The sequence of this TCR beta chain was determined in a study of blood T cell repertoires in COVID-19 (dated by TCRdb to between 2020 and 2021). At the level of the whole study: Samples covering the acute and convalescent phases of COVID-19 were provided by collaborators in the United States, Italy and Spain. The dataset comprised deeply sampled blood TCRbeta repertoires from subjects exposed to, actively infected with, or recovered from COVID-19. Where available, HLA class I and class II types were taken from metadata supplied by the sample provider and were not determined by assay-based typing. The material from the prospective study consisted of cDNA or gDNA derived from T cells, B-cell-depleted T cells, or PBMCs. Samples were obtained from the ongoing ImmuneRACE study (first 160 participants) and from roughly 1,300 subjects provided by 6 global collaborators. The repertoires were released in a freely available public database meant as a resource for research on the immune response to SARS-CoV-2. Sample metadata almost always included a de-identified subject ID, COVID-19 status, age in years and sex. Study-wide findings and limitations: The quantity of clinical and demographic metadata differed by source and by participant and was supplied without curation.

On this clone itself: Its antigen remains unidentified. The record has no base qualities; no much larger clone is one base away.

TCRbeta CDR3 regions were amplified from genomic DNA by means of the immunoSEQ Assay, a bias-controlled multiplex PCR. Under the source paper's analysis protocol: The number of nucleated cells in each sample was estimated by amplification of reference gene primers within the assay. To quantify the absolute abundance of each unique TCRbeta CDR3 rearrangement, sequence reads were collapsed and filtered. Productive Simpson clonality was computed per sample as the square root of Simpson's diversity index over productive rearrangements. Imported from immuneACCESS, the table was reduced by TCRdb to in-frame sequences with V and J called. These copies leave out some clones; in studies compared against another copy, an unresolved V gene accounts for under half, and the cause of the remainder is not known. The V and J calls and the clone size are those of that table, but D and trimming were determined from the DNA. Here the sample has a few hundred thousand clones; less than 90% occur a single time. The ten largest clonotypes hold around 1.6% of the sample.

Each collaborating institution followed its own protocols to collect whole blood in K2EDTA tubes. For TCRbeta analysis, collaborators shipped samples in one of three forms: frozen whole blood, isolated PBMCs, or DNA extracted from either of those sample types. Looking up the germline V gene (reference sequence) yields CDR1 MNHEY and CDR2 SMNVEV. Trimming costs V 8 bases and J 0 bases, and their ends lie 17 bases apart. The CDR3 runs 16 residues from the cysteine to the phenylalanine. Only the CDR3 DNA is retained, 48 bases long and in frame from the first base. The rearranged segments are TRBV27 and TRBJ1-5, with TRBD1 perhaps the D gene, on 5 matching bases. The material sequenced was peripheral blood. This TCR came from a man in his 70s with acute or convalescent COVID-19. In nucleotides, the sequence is TGTGCCAGCCGGGCCTTGGGGGGATATAGCAATCAGCCCCAGCATTTT. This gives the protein CASRALGGYSNQPQHF.